Listed below are T cell receptor beta chains from one sample, sequenced in a study of spatial heterogeneity in lung cancer. TCRdb fed the 5' RACE reads into MiXCR, producing one record per CDR3 protein. The sample contains thousands of distinct CDR3 sequences, 3% to 3.5% of which appear only once. Source: lung tumor tissue, taken at surgery. These receptors were obtained from a male donor with early-stage non-small cell lung cancer. Both conserved end residues are part of each CDR3. A D gene is named only where the DNA matches it firmly. Clone size is given for some rows only: seen once, a few or many times, or a class if the clone is expanded.

v_call,j_call,clone_size,d_call,cdr3_nt,cdr3_aa
TRBV10-2,TRBJ2-5,many,TRBD2,TGCGCCAGCAGTGAGCGGGAGGACCAAGAGACCCAGTACTTC,CASSEREDQETQYF
TRBV5-1,TRBJ1-5,many,NA,TGCGCCAGCAGCTTGGATACAGCGAGCAATCAGCCCCAGCATTTT,CASSLDTASNQPQHF
TRBV29-1,TRBJ2-2,medium-sized,TRBD2,TGCAGCTCCCGGGAGGGGTCGAACACCGGGGAGCTGTTTTTT,CSSREGSNTGELFF
TRBV2,TRBJ2-3,many,NA,TGTGCCAGCAGGGGCTCCACAGATACGCAGTATTTT,CASRGSTDTQYF
TRBV7-3,TRBJ2-3,many,TRBD1,TGTGCCAGCAGCTCGAACAGGGGTTGCACAGATACGCAGTATTTT,CASSSNRGCTDTQYF
TRBV15,TRBJ2-7,few,NA,TGTGCCACCAAGCGAGCGGGACAGGCCTACGAGCAGTACTTC,CATKRAGQAYEQYF
TRBV5-5,TRBJ2-2,medium-sized,TRBD2,TGTGCCAGCAGCATAACTAGCGGGAGTAGGACCGGGGAGCTGTTTTTT,CASSITSGSRTGELFF
TRBV6-6,TRBJ2-1,few,TRBD2,TGTGCCAGCAGTTCACTAGCGGGAGGGCCGAGCTCCTACAATGAGCAGTTCTTC,CASSSLAGGPSSYNEQFF
TRBV19,TRBJ2-5,medium-sized,TRBD2,TGTGCCAGTAGTATAGGAACTAGCGGGGGGCCAGGAGAGACCCAGTACTTC,CASSIGTSGGPGETQYF
TRBV25-1,TRBJ2-3,medium-sized,NA,TGTGCCAGCAGTGAGAGGGGAGATACGCAGTATTTT,CASSERGDTQYF
TRBV19,TRBJ2-4,medium-sized,TRBD2,TGTGCCAGTAGCACGGGACTAGCGGACCCCTTGCAAGGGAACATTCAGTACTTC,CASSTGLADPLQGNIQYF
TRBV20-1,TRBJ2-1,many,TRBD2,TGCAGTGCTAGATCCCTGAAAGGGTCAGCGGGAGGGAGAGGATACAATGAGCAGTTCTTC,CSARSLKGSAGGRGYNEQFF
TRBV3-1,TRBJ2-5,medium-sized,TRBD2,TGTGCCAGCAGCCAAGTTCCTGGGACTAGCGGGTACCAAGAGACCCAGTACTTC,CASSQVPGTSGYQETQYF
TRBV4-2,TRBJ2-1,few,NA,TGTGCCAGCAGCCAGAGAAGGGGCTGCCGGAGTGAGCAGTTCTTC,CASSQRRGCRSEQFF
TRBV6-1,TRBJ1-2,many,NA,TGTGCCAGCAGTGAAGTCGAGGGTCCACTACGCTATGGCTACACCTTC,CASSEVEGPLRYGYTF
TRBV14,TRBJ1-1,medium-sized,NA,TGTGCCAGCAGCCAATGGGAGAACACTGAAGCTTTCTTT,CASSQWENTEAFF
TRBV5-1,TRBJ1-2,many,TRBD1,TGCGCCAGCAGCTTGGTACTAGGGGGCAGGAATGGCTACACCTTC,CASSLVLGGRNGYTF
TRBV15,TRBJ1-4,many,NA,TGTGCCACCAGCAGAGAAAGGGGGGCAGGTGAAAAACTGTTTTTT,CATSRERGAGEKLFF
TRBV20-1,TRBJ1-5,many,TRBD1,TGCAGTGCTAGGACAGGGACGCTCAATCAGCCCCAGCATTTT,CSARTGTLNQPQHF
TRBV30,TRBJ2-7,many,TRBD1,TGTGCCTGGAGTGTACGAAGGGGGCGGGAGCAGTACTTC,CAWSVRRGREQYF
TRBV13,TRBJ1-1,medium-sized,NA,TGTGCCAGCAGCGTCTCCGGGACTTGGAACACTGAAGCTTTCTTT,CASSVSGTWNTEAFF
TRBV7-8,TRBJ2-2,many,NA,TGTGCCAGCAGCTTAAGGCAGGGGCCGAGCGGGGAGCTGTTTTTT,CASSLRQGPSGELFF
TRBV2,TRBJ1-5,few,NA,TGTGCCAGCAGTGAATCGGCAGGGGGCAATCAGCCCCAGCATTTT,CASSESAGGNQPQHF
TRBV20-1,TRBJ1-1,many,NA,TGCAGTGCTAGAGAACAGTGGAACACTGAAGCTTTCTTT,CSAREQWNTEAFF
TRBV13,TRBJ1-6,medium-sized,NA,TGTGCCAGCAGAGAGGGGGTTGAAGGATCACCCCTCCACTTT,CASREGVEGSPLHF
TRBV29-1,TRBJ2-3,many,NA,TGCAGCGTCCCGACTCCCGGGAGCACAGATACGCAGTATTTT,CSVPTPGSTDTQYF
TRBV7-2,TRBJ2-1,NA,TRBD2,TGTGCCAGCAGCTGGGGGGGGAATGAGCAGTTCTTC,CASSWGGNEQFF
TRBV18,TRBJ2-1,many,NA,TGTGCCAGCTCACTCGGGCCCTACAATGAGCAGTTCTTC,CASSLGPYNEQFF
TRBV3-1,TRBJ2-3,medium-sized,NA,TGTGCCAGCAGCCAAGTCTCCGGCCTTTGGGTTACAGATACGCAGTATTTT,CASSQVSGLWVTDTQYF
TRBV19,TRBJ2-5,medium-sized,NA,TGTGCCACCCAATTCCGGGGGGCACCTCAAGAGACCCAGTACTTC,CATQFRGAPQETQYF
TRBV29-1,TRBJ1-1,medium-sized,NA,TGCAGCGTTGAGCGACCGAACACTGAAGCTTTCTTT,CSVERPNTEAFF
TRBV11-2,TRBJ2-1,many,NA,TGTGCCAGCAGCTTAGTTAGGGCCGACTCCTACAATGAGCAGTTCTTC,CASSLVRADSYNEQFF
TRBV6-5,TRBJ1-1,many,TRBD1,TGTGCCAGCAGTGACCGGGACAGCGGACACACTGAAGCTTTCTTT,CASSDRDSGHTEAFF
TRBV10-2,TRBJ2-3,medium-sized,TRBD2,TGCGCCAGCTCGGGACTAGCGAACACAGATACGCAGTATTTT,CASSGLANTDTQYF
TRBV2,TRBJ2-4,medium-sized,NA,TGTGCCAGCAAACCGGGTCCCGAAGAAAACATTCAGTACTTC,CASKPGPEENIQYF
TRBV6-5,TRBJ1-2,NA,TRBD1,TGTGCCAGCAGCCTACAGGGGGACTATGGCGACACCTTC,CASSLQGDYGDTF
TRBV5-6,TRBJ1-5,many,TRBD1,TGTGCCAGCACCTCAGGGGACAGGTGGGATCAGCCCCAGCATTTT,CASTSGDRWDQPQHF
TRBV18,TRBJ2-3,few,NA,TGTGCCAGCTCTGGGGGGAGCACAGATACGCAGTATTTT,CASSGGSTDTQYF
TRBV11-3,TRBJ1-4,many,NA,TGTGCCACCCCCCTACCCCTCCGGAGGGATGAAAAACTGTTTTTT,CATPLPLRRDEKLFF
TRBV5-1,TRBJ2-5,many,NA,TGCGCCAGCAACTCGGTAGGGCTTGGAGAGACCCAGTACTTC,CASNSVGLGETQYF
TRBV29-1,TRBJ2-1,medium-sized,TRBD2,TGCAGCGACGCGGGACTAGCGGTATACAATGAGCAGTTCTTC,CSDAGLAVYNEQFF
TRBV24-1,TRBJ2-1,many,TRBD2,TGTGCCACCAGTGATCCGAGCGGGAGTACCAATGAGCAGTTCTTC,CATSDPSGSTNEQFF
TRBV11-2,TRBJ1-2,many,NA,TGTGCCAGCAGCCCTGGAGTAACCTATGGCTACACCTTC,CASSPGVTYGYTF
TRBV24-1,TRBJ2-5,many,TRBD2,TGTGCCACCAGTGATGTGGGCTTGCTAGCGGAAGAGACCCAGTACTTC,CATSDVGLLAEETQYF
TRBV6-2/TRBV6-3,TRBJ2-1,many,NA,TGTGCCAGCAGTTACCCCGAAACGGCGTACACTAGCTACAATGAGCAGTTCTTC,CASSYPETAYTSYNEQFF
TRBV20-1,TRBJ2-5,many,TRBD2,TGCAGTGCTGTTAGCGGGGGCGGAGGAGAGACCCAGTACTTC,CSAVSGGGGETQYF
TRBV5-1,TRBJ2-1,many,TRBD2,TGCGCCAGCAGGGGACTAGCGGACAATGAGCAGTTCTTC,CASRGLADNEQFF
TRBV6-1,TRBJ1-2,many,NA,TGTGCCAGCAGTGAGAGACTCCTCTATGGCTACAACTTC,CASSERLLYGYNF
TRBV7-9,TRBJ1-2,many,TRBD1,TGTGCCAGCAGCCCCTTGGGACAGCGAGCTAACTATGGCTACACCTTC,CASSPLGQRANYGYTF
TRBV20-1,TRBJ2-3,many,NA,TGCAGTGCTAGGGACGGACAGATCTGCGCAGATACGCAGTATTTT,CSARDGQICADTQYF
TRBV27,TRBJ2-7,medium-sized,NA,TGTGCCAGTTCAGCTGGGGGCCGGTTCCACGAGCAGTACTTC,CASSAGGRFHEQYF
TRBV3-1,TRBJ1-1,many,TRBD1,TGTGCCAGCAGCCCGGGACAGGGCATCTCTGAAGCTTTCTTT,CASSPGQGISEAFF
TRBV2,TRBJ1-5,NA,NA,TGTGCCAGCAGTGAAAGATTGGGGGCACGAGCCAGCCAGCCCCAGCATTTT,CASSERLGARASQPQHF